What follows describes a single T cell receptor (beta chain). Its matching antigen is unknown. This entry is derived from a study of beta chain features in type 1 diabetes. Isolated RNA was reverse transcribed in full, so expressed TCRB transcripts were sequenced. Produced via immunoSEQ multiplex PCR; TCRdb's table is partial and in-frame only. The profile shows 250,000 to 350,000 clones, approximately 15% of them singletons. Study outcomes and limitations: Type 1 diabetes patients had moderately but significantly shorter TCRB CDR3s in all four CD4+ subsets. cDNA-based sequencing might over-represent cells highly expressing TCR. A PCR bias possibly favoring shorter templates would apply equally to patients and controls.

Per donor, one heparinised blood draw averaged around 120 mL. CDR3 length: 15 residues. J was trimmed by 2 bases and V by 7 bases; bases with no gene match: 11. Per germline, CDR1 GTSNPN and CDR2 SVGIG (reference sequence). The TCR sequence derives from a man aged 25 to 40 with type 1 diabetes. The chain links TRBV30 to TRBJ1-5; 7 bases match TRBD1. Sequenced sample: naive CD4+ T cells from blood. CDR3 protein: CAFKAETGGNQPQHF. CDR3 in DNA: TGTGCCTTCAAAGCGGAAACAGGGGGCAATCAGCCCCAGCATTTT.